This T cell receptor beta chain came from a study of blood T cell repertoires in COVID-19 (TCRdb year 2020). In terms of the full investigation: Collaborator samples came from the United States, Italy and Spain and covered acute and convalescent phases of COVID-19. The repertoires were made available in a free public database intended to serve as a resource for research on the immune response to SARS-CoV-2. Deeply sampled blood TCRbeta repertoires from subjects exposed to, actively infected with, or recovered from COVID-19 were included in the dataset. A de-identified subject ID, COVID-19 status, age in years and sex were almost always included in the sample metadata. Where HLA class I and class II types were available, the types were taken from metadata supplied by the sample provider, not from assay-based typing. Samples came from the ongoing ImmuneRACE study (first 160 participants) plus 1,254 subjects from 6 global collaborators. The material from the prospective study consisted of cDNA or gDNA derived from T cells, B-cell-depleted T cells, or PBMCs. Study-wide findings and limitations: Clinical and demographic metadata were provided uncurated, with the amount varying by source and participant.

In the prospective study, participants were roughly 18 to 95 years old, resided in 20 to 30 geographic areas of the United States, and were enrolled through a virtual design. Cohort assignment in the prospective study relied on participant-reported clinical history from a screening survey and a study questionnaire. ImmuneRACE Cohort 3 recovered participants were defined by two consecutive negative NP/OP PCR tests, healthcare professional clearance, or symptom resolution. Mobile phlebotomists in the prospective study collected whole blood, serum and a nasopharyngeal or oropharyngeal swab from every participant. Prospective study participants could optionally give additional blood draws and questionnaires over an approximately 2-month period. Prospective study blood samples were shipped either frozen or at room temperature before DNA extraction. Remarks on this clone: There is no known antigen for this receptor. The input lacks base qualities; no much larger clone sits a single base away.

For CDR1 and CDR2, the germline V gene lists SGHVS and FNYEAQ. The CDR3 starts with the cysteine, ends with the phenylalanine, and has 16 residues. Of all the DNA, just the CDR3 is kept, 48 bases in frame from base 1. After removal of 5 bases from V and 7 bases from J, the junction retains 10 bases not matched to a gene. TCRbeta CDR3 regions were amplified from genomic DNA by means of the immunoSEQ Assay, a bias-controlled multiplex PCR. For the original study's pipeline: Nucleated cell counts per sample were estimated from amplification of reference gene primers within the assay. To quantify the absolute abundance of each unique TCRbeta CDR3 rearrangement, sequence reads were collapsed and filtered. Productive Simpson clonality was computed per sample as the square root of Simpson's diversity index over productive rearrangements. TCRdb stores this immuneACCESS table with in-frame sequences only. Part of the clones is absent; in the studies checked, under half of the shortfall reflects unresolved V genes, and no reason is known for the rest. Clonal size and the V and J genes are those of that table, whereas D and trimming came from the DNA. The sample contains 130,000 or so clones, 84% of them found a single time. About 4% of the sample comes from the top ten.

The sequence was collected from a woman in her 30s who had recovered from COVID-19. The rearrangement joined TRBV7-6 to TRBJ1-6; 8 nucleotides in the junction match TRBD1. Sequencing was carried out using PBMCs or T cells enriched from blood (not recorded which). In nucleotides, the sequence is TGTGCCAGCAGCCCGCTTTTGGGACAGGTGAATTCACCCCTCCACTTT. It encodes CASSPLLGQVNSPLHF.